The rows below give T cell receptor beta chains drawn from one sample of a study of cytomegalovirus exposure and HLA in healthy donors. Sequencing was performed with immunoSEQ multiplex PCR; in TCRdb, only in-frame clones are kept and a portion is missing. The sample comprises fewer than 150,000 clones, about nine tenths of which are singletons, and 1.4% to 1.5% rests with the top ten. Sequenced input: PBMCs. The receptor source for this set is a man aged 30 to 39 in good health and CMV-seronegative. Each CDR3 is given with its conserved first and last residue. Each record gives: V gene, J gene, CDR3 protein.

V: TRBV5-1
J: TRBJ2-5
CDR3: CASSLALTGSQETQYF

V: TRBV15
J: TRBJ1-2
CDR3: CATSRGTQGPNYGYTF

V: TRBV19
J: TRBJ1-4
CDR3: CASSMGHLGEKLFF

V: TRBV7-2
J: TRBJ2-2
CDR3: CAATNTGELFF

V: TRBV4-1
J: TRBJ2-7
CDR3: CASSQAPGSSSYEQYF

V: TRBV9
J: TRBJ2-1
CDR3: CASSVSSGNSYNEQFF

V: TRBV10-1
J: TRBJ1-2
CDR3: CASSENRNYGYTF

V: TRBV19
J: TRBJ1-5
CDR3: CASSKGAAKSNQPQHF

V: TRBV6-1
J: TRBJ2-7
CDR3: CASSELADSSYEQYF

V: TRBV7-3
J: TRBJ2-3
CDR3: CASSLIGGEITDTQYF

V: TRBV18
J: TRBJ1-4
CDR3: CASSRGSGVEKLFF

V: TRBV7-9
J: TRBJ2-3
CDR3: CASSPTSGIQDTQYF

V: TRBV11-2
J: TRBJ1-5
CDR3: CASSLDRGVNQPQHF

V: TRBV5-1
J: TRBJ1-6
CDR3: CASRPGQSNSPLHF

V: TRBV5-6
J: TRBJ2-7
CDR3: CASSILTGYEEQYF

V: TRBV29-1
J: TRBJ2-5
CDR3: CSVSTLGVQETQYF

V: TRBV30
J: TRBJ1-3
CDR3: CAWTSSGNTIYF